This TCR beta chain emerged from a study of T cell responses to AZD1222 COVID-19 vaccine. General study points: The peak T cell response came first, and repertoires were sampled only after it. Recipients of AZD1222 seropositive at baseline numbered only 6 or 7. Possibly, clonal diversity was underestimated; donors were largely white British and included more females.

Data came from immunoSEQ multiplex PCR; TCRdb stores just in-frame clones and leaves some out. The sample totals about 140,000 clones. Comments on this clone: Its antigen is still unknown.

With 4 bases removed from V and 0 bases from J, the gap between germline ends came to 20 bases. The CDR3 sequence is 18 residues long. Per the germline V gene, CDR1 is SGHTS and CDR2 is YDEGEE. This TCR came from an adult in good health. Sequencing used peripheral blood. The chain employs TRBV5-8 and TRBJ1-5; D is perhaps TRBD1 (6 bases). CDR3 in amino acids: CASSTESQGLISNQPQHF. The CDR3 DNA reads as TGTGCCAGCAGCACCGAGTCACAGGGTTTGATTAGCAATCAGCCCCAGCATTTT.